The rows below give T cell receptor beta chains drawn from one sample of a study of long-term antiretroviral therapy in people with HIV. Libraries were prepared by immunoSEQ multiplex PCR; TCRdb keeps only in-frame clonotypes and omits some of them. Counted here are fewer than 30,000 clones, roughly 80% occurring once; the ten biggest clones make up approximately 9%. The material was unsorted PBMCs, obtained 3 years after starting antiretroviral therapy. The receptor source for this set is a man aged 40-50 years with HIV. The CDR3 runs from the conserved cysteine through the conserved F or W. A D gene is named only where the DNA matches it firmly. The size entry is marked missing in some rows and otherwise reads once, few, many or a size class.

D: .
size: once
J: TRBJ2-7
length: 11
V: TRBV14
CDR3: CASSQDYEQYF
DNA: TGTGCCAGCAGCCAAGACTACGAGCAGTACTTC

D: .
size: .
J: TRBJ2-7
length: 15
V: TRBV11-2
CDR3: CASTRYRNRAMEQYF
DNA: TGTGCCAGCACCCGTTATCGGAACAGGGCTATGGAGCAGTACTTC

D: TRBD2
size: .
J: TRBJ2-1
length: 16
V: TRBV5-1
CDR3: CASSREGLAVYNEQFF
DNA: TGCGCCAGCAGCCGGGAGGGACTAGCGGTCTACAATGAGCAGTTCTTC

D: .
size: .
J: TRBJ1-5
length: 15
V: TRBV2
CDR3: CASSHEGAGNQPQHF
DNA: TGTGCCAGCAGCCACGAGGGCGCGGGCAATCAGCCCCAGCATTTT

D: .
size: .
J: TRBJ1-1
length: 14
V: TRBV7-9
CDR3: CASSLLGETTEAFF
DNA: TGTGCCAGCAGCTTACTCGGGGAGACTACAGAAGCTTTCTTT

D: .
size: once
J: TRBJ1-5
length: 15
V: TRBV19
CDR3: CASSKDWGAGQPQHF
DNA: TGTGCCAGTAGTAAAGATTGGGGGGCCGGTCAGCCCCAGCATTTT

D: .
size: .
J: TRBJ1-1
length: 14
V: TRBV27
CDR3: CASSGAQGGTEAFF
DNA: TGTGCCAGCAGTGGGGCACAGGGAGGGACTGAAGCTTTCTTT

D: .
size: .
J: TRBJ2-5
length: 13
V: TRBV5-4
CDR3: CASKTGGRETQYF
DNA: TGTGCCAGCAAGACCGGGGGGCGGGAGACCCAGTACTTC

D: .
size: .
J: TRBJ1-1
length: 13
V: TRBV7-6
CDR3: CASSPQIGAEAFF
DNA: TGTGCCAGCAGCCCCCAAATAGGCGCTGAAGCTTTCTTT

D: .
size: once
J: TRBJ1-2
length: 14
V: TRBV10-3
CDR3: CAISESVGLAGYTF
DNA: TGTGCCATCAGTGAGTCGGTGGGACTTGCTGGCTACACCTTC

D: .
size: once
J: TRBJ1-1
length: 16
V: TRBV21-1
CDR3: CASSHAGYTIRTEAFF
DNA: TGTGCCAGCAGTCACGCTGGCTACACAATTCGCACTGAAGCTTTCTTT

D: .
size: .
J: TRBJ1-6
length: 16
V: TRBV19
CDR3: CASSMHMTGGGSPLHF
DNA: TGTGCCAGTAGTATGCACATGACAGGCGGGGGTTCACCCCTCCACTTT

D: .
size: few
J: TRBJ1-3
length: 12
V: TRBV6-1
CDR3: CASTKPGNTIYF
DNA: TGTGCCAGCACCAAACCGGGAAACACCATATATTTT

D: .
size: few
J: TRBJ1-2
length: 13
V: TRBV30
CDR3: CAWSPGTPYGYTF
DNA: TGTGCCTGGAGCCCCGGGACACCCTATGGCTACACCTTC

D: .
size: .
J: TRBJ2-1
length: 15
V: TRBV9
CDR3: CASSARFGGSGEQFF
DNA: TGTGCCAGCAGCGCACGATTTGGGGGTTCGGGTGAGCAGTTCTTC

D: .
size: .
J: TRBJ2-3
length: 15
V: TRBV6-5
CDR3: CASSYTTAVGDTQYF
DNA: TGTGCCAGCAGTTACACGACCGCGGTTGGGGATACGCAGTATTTT

D: .
size: .
J: TRBJ2-1
length: 15
V: TRBV15
CDR3: CATSRDMQGSNEQFF
DNA: TGTGCCACCAGCAGAGACATGCAGGGGAGCAATGAGCAGTTCTTC

D: .
size: .
J: TRBJ2-4
length: 15
V: TRBV28
CDR3: CASSLSVLAKNIQYF
DNA: TGTGCCAGCAGTCTGAGCGTCCTAGCCAAAAACATTCAGTACTTC

D: .
size: few
J: TRBJ2-7
length: 12
V: TRBV29-1
CDR3: CSANSGQNEQYF
DNA: TGCAGCGCGAACTCGGGGCAAAACGAGCAGTACTTC

D: TRBD1
size: once
J: TRBJ1-1
length: 14
V: TRBV10-3
CDR3: CAIRATGENTEAFF
DNA: TGTGCCATCAGGGCGACAGGGGAGAACACTGAAGCTTTCTTT

D: .
size: .
J: TRBJ1-2
length: 12
V: TRBV6-5
CDR3: CARLGRPRGYTF
DNA: TGTGCCAGGTTGGGACGGCCAAGAGGGTACACCTTC

D: .
size: .
J: TRBJ2-3
length: 16
V: TRBV7-2
CDR3: CASSARWSGASDTQYF
DNA: TGTGCCAGCAGCGCCAGGTGGTCGGGGGCGTCAGATACGCAGTATTTT

D: .
size: few
J: TRBJ1-4
length: 16
V: TRBV27
CDR3: CASSPGNSWGGEKLFF
DNA: TGTGCCAGCAGTCCAGGGAACAGTTGGGGGGGTGAAAAACTGTTTTTT

D: .
size: .
J: TRBJ1-1
length: 13
V: TRBV10-1
CDR3: CASRPSELAEAFF
DNA: TGCGCCAGCAGGCCCTCCGAGTTGGCTGAAGCTTTCTTT

D: TRBD1
size: .
J: TRBJ1-5
length: 15
V: TRBV6-6
CDR3: CASSPDRAVNQPQHF
DNA: TGTGCCAGCAGCCCAGACAGGGCCGTCAATCAGCCCCAGCATTTT

D: TRBD2
size: .
J: TRBJ2-7
length: 15
V: TRBV7-9
CDR3: CASSLVLAESYEQYF
DNA: TGTGCCAGCAGCTTAGTGCTAGCGGAGTCCTACGAGCAGTACTTC

D: .
size: few
J: TRBJ2-7
length: 14
V: TRBV9
CDR3: CASSVSSGAYEQYF
DNA: TGTGCCAGCAGCGTATCCTCAGGGGCCTACGAGCAGTACTTC

D: .
size: .
J: TRBJ1-1
length: 17
V: TRBV18
CDR3: CASSPYSQGNLNTEAFF
DNA: TGTGCCAGCTCACCATACTCCCAGGGAAACTTGAACACTGAAGCTTTCTTT

D: .
size: medium-sized
J: TRBJ2-1
length: 14
V: TRBV27
CDR3: CASWKERGYNEQFF
DNA: TGTGCCAGTTGGAAGGAGAGGGGATACAATGAGCAGTTCTTC

D: TRBD1
size: .
J: TRBJ2-7
length: 15
V: TRBV5-1
CDR3: CASSLASTGLYEQYF
DNA: TGCGCCAGCAGCTTGGCCTCGACAGGGCTCTACGAGCAGTACTTC

D: TRBD1
size: .
J: TRBJ1-2
length: 14
V: TRBV5-1
CDR3: CASSPPDRMGGYTF
DNA: TGCGCCAGCAGCCCGCCGGACAGGATGGGCGGCTACACCTTC

D: .
size: .
J: TRBJ1-2
length: 14
V: TRBV5-4
CDR3: CASSKDGDLYGYTF
DNA: TGTGCCAGCAGCAAAGACGGGGACCTCTATGGCTACACCTTC